This TCR beta chain derives from a study of low-dose radiotherapy and immunotherapy resistance in tumors. Across the whole study: It was 1 Gy per fraction every two weeks that Cohort 2 received, adding up to 13 Gy over 26 weeks.

V shed 1 base and J 6 bases; nucleotides not matched to a gene: 10. Germline-derived CDR1 and CDR2 are LGHNA and YNFKEQ. CDR3 length: 18 residues. First-strand cDNA used TRAV- and TRBV-specific primers, covering alpha and beta chains. TCRs were put through approximately 20 PCR cycles of amplification with Phusion. A constant-region primer and the V-primer adapter served as the primer pair. TCRdb re-analysed the reads in MiXCR, keeping a single row per CDR3 protein. The top ten clones hold approximately 12% of a sample with roughly 11,000 distinct CDR3 sequences, 50% to 70% of them seen once. The chain has TRBV4-2 and TRBJ2-2, with 11 bases matching TRBD2. The clonotype originates from a human donor with advanced metastatic prostate, ovarian, gallbladder or colorectal cancer (not recorded which). This table probably holds off-target reads from a library built for another chain. The CDR3 sequence is CASSQVGASGGWAGELFF. The CDR3 coding sequence is TGTGCCAGCAGCCAAGTTGGGGCTAGCGGGGGGTGGGCCGGGGAGCTGTTTTTT.